The 32 T cell receptor beta chains below were found in one sample sequenced in a study of T cell responses to AZD1222 COVID-19 vaccine listed by TCRdb under 2021. The sample's time point, from its label and the paper: baseline before first vaccination. The library was produced with the immunoSEQ multiplex PCR assay. TCRdb obtained this table from immuneACCESS and retained in-frame rearrangements with V and J assigned. These tables miss some clones; where compared with another copy, unresolved V genes account for less than half of the shortfall, and the remainder is unexplained. The sample includes around 120,000 clones, with around 82% observed a single time. Over 5% of the sample belongs to the ten largest clones. The sequencing here drew on peripheral blood, taken on day 0 of AZD1222 vaccination. Source of these receptors: an adult in good health.

The chain links TRBV18 to TRBJ2-6, with D unclear. The CDR3 runs 16 residues. Germline CDR1 reads KGHSH; CDR2 reads LQKENI. The ends were cut back, 3 bases at V and 0 bases at J, with 9 bases in the middle. The CDR3 loop reads CASSPSWSSGANVLTF. In nucleotides, the CDR3 is TGTGCCAGCTCACCGTCGTGGAGCTCTGGGGCCAACGTCCTGACTTTC.

This chain connects TRBV4-2 to TRBJ1-1; D remains unclear. The CDR3 extends over 13 amino acids. With 1 base removed from V and 5 bases from J, the gap between germline ends came to 8 bases. Germline V gives CDR1 LGHNA, CDR2 YNFKEQ. CDR3 residues: CASSQVSVTEAFF. The CDR3, as DNA: TGTGCCAGCAGCCAAGTATCCGTTACTGAAGCTTTCTTT.

The J gene is TRBJ2-1, the V gene TRBV6-7; 10 bases are a match to TRBD2. TRBV6-7 is an ORF, and what it does is uncertain. CDR3 length equals 15 residues. V was clipped by 6 bases and J by 5 bases; unmatched bases: 7. Here the CDR3 reads CASSPLAGANNEQFF. The CDR3 coding sequence is TGTGCCAGCAGCCCTCTAGCGGGAGCTAACAATGAGCAGTTCTTC.

The chain carries TRBV28 and TRBJ1-1; 8 bases fit TRBD1. With 5 bases clipped from V and 4 bases from J, the junction kept 6 bases outside the gene matches. Germline CDR1 MDHEN, CDR2 SYDVKM. The CDR3 is made up of 14 amino acids. CDR3 residues: CASSPPRGPTEAFF. CDR3 nucleotides: TGTGCCAGCAGTCCTCCCAGGGGGCCCACTGAAGCTTTCTTT.

The chain recombines TRBV5-1 with TRBJ1-2, with D uncertain. The V and J ends lost 2 bases and 2 bases respectively, with 4 bases between them. There are 12 residues in the CDR3. The germline V gene has CDR1 SGHRS and CDR2 YFSETQ. The CDR3 nucleotides are TGCGCCAGCAGCTTCAACAACTATGGCTACACCTTC. It yields the protein CASSFNNYGYTF. The full variable domain, rest sourced from reference TRBV5-1 and TRBJ1-2, is KAGVTQTPRYLIKTRGQQVTLSCSPISGHRSVSWYQQTPGQGLQFLFEYFSETQRNKGNFPGRFSGRQFSNSRSEMNVSTLELGDSALYLCASSFNNYGYTFGSGTRLTVV.

CDR3 in DNA: TGCGCCAGCAGCCCCTTCGGTGGGAGCTCCTACGAGCAGTACTTC. Protein: CASSPFGGSSYEQYF. J is TRBJ2-7 and V is TRBV5-1; the D gene is possibly TRBD2 (5 bases). V lost 4 bases and J lost 0, with 14 bases in between. Germline V lookup: CDR1 SGHRS, CDR2 YFSETQ. The CDR3 consists of 15 residues.

The chain recombines TRBV24-1 with TRBJ2-1; 7 bases line up with TRBD2. Germline CDR1 reads KGHDR; CDR2 reads SFDVKD. V was pared by 3 bases and J by 4 bases, with 2 bases of the junction left unmatched. This CDR3 is built from 14 residues. CDR3 sequence (DNA): TGTGCCACCAGTGATCCCGGGGGGTACAATGAGCAGTTCTTC. Its protein product is CATSDPGGYNEQFF.

This clone was detected only once. The chain joins TRBV3-1 (or the pseudogene TRBV3-2) to TRBJ1-2; no reliable D call. Germline V gene sequence: CDR1 LGHDT, CDR2 YNNKEL (reference sequence). This CDR3 region has 14 residues. Trimming cost V 0 bases and J 8 bases, with 13 bases left between them. The CDR3 sequence is CASSQEGILKGYTF. The DNA of the CDR3 is TGTGCCAGCAGCCAAGAGGGAATTTTAAAAGGCTACACCTTC.

This clone was observed a few times. V usage is TRBV4-3 and J usage is TRBJ2-7; D not certain. The germline V gene has CDR1 LGHNA and CDR2 YSLEER. The CDR3 is 15 residues long. V shed 0 bases and J shed 0 bases, with 9 bases lying between them. CDR3 coding DNA: TGCGCCAGCAGCCAAGATTGGCATTCCTCCTACGAGCAGTACTTC. Protein product: CASSQDWHSSYEQYF.

V and J are TRBV5-1 and TRBJ2-7; TRBD2 aligns across 10 bases. Germline-derived CDR1 and CDR2 are SGHRS and YFSETQ. CDR3 size: 16 residues. V shed 0 bases, J shed 0 bases, and the junction held 3 bases outside the gene matches. CDR3 coding DNA: TGCGCCAGCAGCTTGGATAGCGGGGGGAGCTCCTACGAGCAGTACTTC. The encoded protein is CASSLDSGGSSYEQYF.

This clone was seen more than once but under ten times. The rearrangement joins TRBV6-1 to TRBJ1-4; D ambiguous. The CDR3 loop spans 16 amino acids. Germline CDR1 MNHNS, CDR2 SASEGT. Deletions cut 4 bases from V and 8 bases from J, with 20 bases between. CDR3 in amino acids: CASSGSRTTPGEKLFF. The CDR3 region has the DNA TGTGCCAGCAGTGGGAGTCGGACCACCCCTGGGGAAAAACTGTTTTTT.

The chain recombines TRBV5-1 with TRBJ1-4; no clear D gene. Germline CDR1 SGHRS, CDR2 YFSETQ. This CDR3 has 15 residues. Trimming pared 2 bases from V and 7 bases from J, leaving 15 bases between. The CDR3 reads CASSLLGRRSEKLFF. CDR3 DNA: TGCGCCAGCAGCTTATTAGGCCGGCGATCTGAAAAACTGTTTTTT.

The chain combines TRBV5-1 with TRBJ2-6; 8 bases are shared with TRBD1. J gave up 0 bases and V 4 bases, and 9 bases lay outside the gene matches. Germline lookup yields CDR1 SGHRS and CDR2 YFSETQ. The CDR3 totals 18 residues. This CDR3 reads CASSQRGQGPSGANVLTF. In DNA, the CDR3 is TGCGCCAGCAGCCAACGTGGACAGGGCCCCTCTGGGGCCAACGTCCTGACTTTC.

V gene TRBV12-3 or TRBV12-4 combines with J gene TRBJ1-2; D possibly corresponds to TRBD1 (6 bases). V gave up 10 bases and J gave up 0 bases, with 12 bases separating them. The CDR3 consists of 13 residues. The CDR3 loop reads CATRGSSNYGYTF. DNA of the CDR3: TGTGCCACAAGGGGGTCTTCTAACTATGGCTACACCTTC.

The chain links TRBV25-1 to TRBJ1-6, with TRBD1 matching 7 bases. CDR1 and CDR2 from the germline V gene are MGHDK and SYGVNS. This CDR3 spans 15 amino acids. The V gene end was trimmed by 8 bases and the J gene end by 14 bases; junction bases not matched to a gene: 18. The CDR3 loop is CASGGGTATSRTLHF. The DNA for the CDR3 is TGTGCCAGCGGGGGGGGGACAGCCACCTCTCGCACCCTCCACTTT.

The rearrangement joins TRBV7-3 to TRBJ2-5, with D perhaps matching TRBD1 or TRBD2 (5 bases each). The germline CDR1 and CDR2 sequences are SGHTA and FQGTGA. V was clipped by 4 bases and J by 4 bases, with 16 bases between them. The CDR3 has 15 residues. CDR3 region: CASSSSGERGETQYF. Here the CDR3 DNA reads TGTGCCAGCAGCTCGTCCGGGGAAAGGGGAGAGACCCAGTACTTC.

The chain recombines TRBV7-2 with TRBJ2-2; 7 positions match TRBD1. Germline loops: CDR1 SGHTA, CDR2 FQGNSA. The CDR3 runs to 15 residues. The junction had 9 bases not matched to a gene; V was cut back by 6 bases and J by 5 bases. The chain's CDR3 is CASSPNRGGTGELFF. In DNA, the CDR3 is TGTGCCAGCAGTCCTAACAGGGGTGGTACCGGGGAGCTGTTTTTT.

V is TRBV7-8 and J is TRBJ2-2; a possible D gene is TRBD2 (6 bases). V gave up 5 bases and J gave up 3 bases, with 13 bases separating them. This CDR3 region has 15 residues. CDR1 is SGHVS and CDR2 is FQNEAQ in the germline V gene. The CDR3 spells CASSNTGTHTGELFF. Written as DNA, the CDR3 is TGTGCCAGCAGCAATACCGGGACTCACACCGGGGAGCTGTTTTTT.

The rearrangement links TRBV6-5 to TRBJ1-5; 7 nucleotides match TRBD1. Germline V CDR1 and CDR2: MNHEY, SVGAGI. The junction had 6 bases not matched to a gene; V was cut back by 5 bases and J by 2 bases. There are 15 residues in the CDR3. For the CDR3, the DNA is TGTGCCAGCAGTCGGACAGGTTTGGGCAATCAGCCCCAGCATTTT. Residues: CASSRTGLGNQPQHF.

J is TRBJ2-7 and V is TRBV7-2; 8 nucleotides line up with TRBD1. Germline trimming cut 6 bases from V and 5 bases from J; bases unmatched to any gene: 6. This CDR3 has 13 residues. Germline V CDR1 and CDR2: SGHTA, FQGNSA. CDR3 region: CASSFQGAHEQYF. The CDR3 bases are TGTGCCAGCAGTTTTCAGGGGGCCCACGAGCAGTACTTC.

The chain is built from TRBV7-2 and TRBJ2-5, with TRBD1 identical over 8 bases. The germline V gene has CDR1 SGHTA and CDR2 FQGNSA. V dropped 3 bases and J dropped 3; count of bases not matched to a gene: 3. The CDR3 runs 14 residues. Here the CDR3 DNA reads TGTGCCAGCAGCTTCAGGGGGCAGAAAGAGACCCAGTACTTC. This codes for CASSFRGQKETQYF.

This clone has more than one count but fewer than ten. The chain combines TRBV18 with TRBJ2-7, with 13 bases identical to TRBD2. Unmatched junction bases numbered 6, after V lost 6 bases and J lost 4 bases. Per the germline V gene, CDR1 is KGHSH and CDR2 is LQKENI. This CDR3 contains 15 residues. CDR3 amino acids: CASSRTSGGNYEQYF. As DNA, the CDR3 is TGTGCCAGCTCCCGGACTAGCGGGGGAAATTACGAGCAGTACTTC.

This sequence joins TRBV15 and TRBJ1-5; D not resolved. This CDR3 is built from 14 residues. Deletions cut 5 bases from V and 7 bases from J, with 15 bases between. The germline V gene encodes CDR1 LNHNV and CDR2 YYDKDF (reference sequence). CDR3 in DNA: TGTGCCACCAGCCGATCGCTCTCTGGGCAGCCCCAGCATTTT. Amino acids: CATSRSLSGQPQHF.

The CDR3 bases are TGTGCCCGAGTTACAGGGTATGGCTACACCTTC. Protein sequence: CARVTGYGYTF. The chain combines TRBV30 with TRBJ1-2; perhaps TRBD1 as D (6 bases). The CDR3 sequence is 11 residues long. V gave up 8 bases and J gave up 5 bases, with 12 bases separating them. Looked up from germline, CDR1 is GTSNPN and CDR2 is SVGIG (reference sequence).

This chain joins TRBV24-1 and TRBJ2-2; D is undetermined. The CDR3 is made up of 15 amino acids. Germline V gene sequence: CDR1 KGHDR, CDR2 SFDVKD. Trimming removed 2 bases from V and 1 base from J, with 7 bases in between. The CDR3 coding sequence is TGTGCCACCAGTGATTATCGACAGAACACCGGGGAGCTGTTTTTT. Its protein is CATSDYRQNTGELFF.

This chain joins TRBV7-8 and TRBJ2-1; weak D call: TRBD1 (5 bases). Trimming removed 5 bases from V and 8 bases from J, with 19 bases in between. This CDR3 is built from 15 residues. CDR1 is SGHVS and CDR2 is FQNEAQ in the germline V gene. The CDR3 region is CASSPFGQTIDEQFF. CDR3 DNA sequence: TGTGCCAGCAGCCCCTTCGGACAAACCATAGATGAGCAGTTCTTC.

In DNA, the CDR3 is TGTGCCAGCAGAAACACAGATACGCAGTATTTT. Translating it yields CASRNTDTQYF. This sequence joins TRBV6-5 and TRBJ2-3; D is unresolved. In germline, CDR1 is MNHEY, CDR2 SVGAGI. V lost 6 bases, J lost 2 bases, and 3 bases lay in between. The CDR3 consists of 11 residues.

J is TRBJ2-7 and V is TRBV11-3; tentative D call: TRBD1 (6 bases). CDR3 length equals 12 residues. Trimming removed 1 base from V and 6 bases from J, with 7 bases in between. Germline loops: CDR1 SGHNT, CDR2 YENEEA. CDR3 nucleotides: TGTGCCAGCAGCTTAGGAGGGGGCGAGCAGTACTTC. It specifies CASSLGGGEQYF.

V usage is TRBV5-1 and J usage is TRBJ1-6; D perhaps matches TRBD1 (6 bases). This CDR3 comprises 14 residues. Trimming took off 4 bases at V and 6 bases at J, with 11 bases between the two ends. The germline V gene encodes CDR1 SGHRS and CDR2 YFSETQ. The CDR3 loop is CASSPGQSNSPLHF. CDR3 nucleotide sequence: TGCGCCAGCAGCCCTGGACAGTCTAATTCACCCCTCCACTTT.

V usage is TRBV5-1 and J usage is TRBJ2-5; D is tentatively TRBD1 or TRBD2 (5 bases each). Germline CDR1 is SGHRS and CDR2 is YFSETQ. This CDR3 is built from 14 residues. The V end lost 1 base, the J end lost 5 bases, and 12 bases lay between the germline ends. In nucleotides, the CDR3 is TGCGCCAGCAGCTTGCAGGGAGAAGGGGAGACCCAGTACTTC. Its translation is CASSLQGEGETQYF.

The rearrangement links TRBV18 to TRBJ1-1, with D possibly matching TRBD1 (5 bases). The germline V and J ends were trimmed by 5 bases and 3 bases, with 19 bases remaining between them. Germline V gene sequence: CDR1 KGHSH, CDR2 LQKENI. This CDR3 spans 16 amino acids. CDR3 nucleotides: TGTGCCAGCTCAGCACTGCAGGGACGGGGGGACACTGAAGCTTTCTTT. Translating gives CASSALQGRGDTEAFF.

This clone has just one count. V and J are TRBV6-5 and TRBJ2-1; either TRBD1 or TRBD2 may supply D (5 bases each). Trimming took off 10 bases at V and 1 base at J, with 17 bases between the two ends. This CDR3 has 15 residues. The V gene's germline CDR1 is MNHEY and CDR2 SVGAGI. CDR3: CATQPGPGSYNEQFF. For the CDR3, the DNA is TGTGCCACACAACCGGGACCGGGATCCTACAATGAGCAGTTCTTC.